This TCR beta chain was recorded in a study of long-term antiretroviral therapy in people with HIV. In this sample, this clone turned up once. What it recognizes is unknown. Study outcomes and limitations: Repertoire composition at all time points was dominated by clones that had expanded before ART.

The germline V gene has CDR1 SGHNT and CDR2 YENEEA. This CDR3 spans 11 amino acids. Trimming pared 4 bases from V and 7 bases from J, leaving 7 bases between. Version v3.0 of the immunoSEQ assay was performed at survey level. Only in-frame clones appear in the TCRdb table, and some are missing; sequencing was by immunoSEQ multiplex PCR. The sample has around 28,000 clones; roughly 83% are singletons. The sample here was unsorted PBMCs, taken around 2.8 years after starting antiretroviral therapy. V is TRBV11-3 and J is TRBJ2-5; D is undetermined. The TCR comes from a man aged 25 to 40 with HIV. In nucleotides, the CDR3 is TGTGCCAGCAGCTCCGGTGGGACCCAGTACTTC. Translation gives CASSSGGTQYF.